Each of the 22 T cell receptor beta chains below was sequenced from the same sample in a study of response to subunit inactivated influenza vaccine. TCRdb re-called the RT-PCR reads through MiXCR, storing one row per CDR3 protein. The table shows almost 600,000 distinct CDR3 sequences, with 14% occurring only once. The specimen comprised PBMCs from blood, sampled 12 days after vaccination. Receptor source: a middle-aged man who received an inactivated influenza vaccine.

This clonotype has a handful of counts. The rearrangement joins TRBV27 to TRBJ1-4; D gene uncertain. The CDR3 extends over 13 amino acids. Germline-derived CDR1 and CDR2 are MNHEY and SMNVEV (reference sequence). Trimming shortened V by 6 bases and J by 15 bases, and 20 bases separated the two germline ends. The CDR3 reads CASSLLGKANLFF. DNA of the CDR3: TGTGCCAGCAGCCTACTTGGGAAAGCGAATTTGTTTTTT.

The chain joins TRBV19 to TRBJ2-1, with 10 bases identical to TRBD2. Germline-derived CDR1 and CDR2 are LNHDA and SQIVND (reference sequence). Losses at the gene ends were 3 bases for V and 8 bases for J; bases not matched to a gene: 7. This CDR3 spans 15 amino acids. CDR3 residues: CASSIRAGGHDEQFF. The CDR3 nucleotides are TGTGCCAGTAGTATTCGAGCGGGGGGGCACGATGAGCAGTTCTTC.

The CDR3 region is CASSQDPDQPQHF. The CDR3 DNA reads as TGTGCCAGCAGCCAAGATCCGGATCAGCCCCAGCATTTT. The chain uses TRBV4-2 and TRBJ1-5; D is unresolved. CDR3 length equals 13 residues. Looked up from germline, CDR1 is LGHNA and CDR2 is YNFKEQ. V gave up 0 bases and J gave up 5 bases, with 5 bases separating them.

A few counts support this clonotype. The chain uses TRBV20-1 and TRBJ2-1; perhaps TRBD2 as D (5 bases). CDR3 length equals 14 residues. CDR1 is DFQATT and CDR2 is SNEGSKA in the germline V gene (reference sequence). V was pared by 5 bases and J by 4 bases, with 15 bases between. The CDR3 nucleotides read TGCAGTGCTCTAGCAGACCTCACATACAATGAGCAGTTCTTC. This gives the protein CSALADLTYNEQFF.

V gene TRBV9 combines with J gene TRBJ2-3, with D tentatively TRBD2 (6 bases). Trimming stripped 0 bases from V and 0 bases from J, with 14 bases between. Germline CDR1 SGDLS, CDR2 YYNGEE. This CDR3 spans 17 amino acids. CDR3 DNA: TGTGCCAGCAGCGTAGGGGCCTGGGACTTTAGCACAGATACGCAGTATTTT. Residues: CASSVGAWDFSTDTQYF.

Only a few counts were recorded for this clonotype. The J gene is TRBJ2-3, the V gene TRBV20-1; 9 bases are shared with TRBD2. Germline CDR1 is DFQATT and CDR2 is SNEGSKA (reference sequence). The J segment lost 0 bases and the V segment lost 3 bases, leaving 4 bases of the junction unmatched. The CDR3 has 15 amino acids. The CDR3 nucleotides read TGCAGTGCTAGTAGGCTAGCGGGAAGCACAGATACGCAGTATTTT. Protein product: CSASRLAGSTDTQYF.

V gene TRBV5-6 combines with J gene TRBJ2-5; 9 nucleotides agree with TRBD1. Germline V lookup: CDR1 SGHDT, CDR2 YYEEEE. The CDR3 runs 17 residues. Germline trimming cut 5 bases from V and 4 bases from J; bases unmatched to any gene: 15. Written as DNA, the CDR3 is TGTGCCAGCAGTCTCCGACCGGGACAGGGTGTCCGAGAGACCCAGTACTTC. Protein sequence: CASSLRPGQGVRETQYF. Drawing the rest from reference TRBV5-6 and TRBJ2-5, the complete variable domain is DAGVTQSPTHLIKTRGQQVTLRCSPKSGHDTVSWYQQALGQGPQFIFQYYEEEERQRGNFPDRFSGHQFPNYSSELNVNALLLGDSALYLCASSLRPGQGVRETQYFGPGTRLLVL.

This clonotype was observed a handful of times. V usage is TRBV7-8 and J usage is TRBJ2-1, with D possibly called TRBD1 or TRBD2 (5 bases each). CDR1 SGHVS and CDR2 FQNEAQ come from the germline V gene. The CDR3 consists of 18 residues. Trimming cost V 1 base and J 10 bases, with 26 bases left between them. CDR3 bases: TGTGCCAGCAGCTTAGAGGGTCCAGGGACGCCCATAAAGCGAGAGCAGTTCTTC. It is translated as CASSLEGPGTPIKREQFF.

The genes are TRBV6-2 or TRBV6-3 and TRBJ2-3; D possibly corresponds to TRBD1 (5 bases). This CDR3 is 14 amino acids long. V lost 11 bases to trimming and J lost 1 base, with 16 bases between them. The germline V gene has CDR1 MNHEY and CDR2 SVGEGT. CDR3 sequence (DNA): TGTGCCGGCTACTCAGGGAAACGCACAGATACGCAGTATTTT. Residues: CAGYSGKRTDTQYF.

CDR3 DNA sequence: TGTGCCAGCAGCTTAGAACCAGGGGCCGAGACCCAGTACTTC. This encodes CASSLEPGAETQYF. The rearrangement uses TRBV7-6 and TRBJ2-5, with D perhaps TRBD1 (6 bases). The V gene's germline CDR1 is SGHVS and CDR2 FNYEAQ. The CDR3 extends over 14 amino acids. Trimming removed 1 base from V and 5 bases from J, with 11 bases in between.

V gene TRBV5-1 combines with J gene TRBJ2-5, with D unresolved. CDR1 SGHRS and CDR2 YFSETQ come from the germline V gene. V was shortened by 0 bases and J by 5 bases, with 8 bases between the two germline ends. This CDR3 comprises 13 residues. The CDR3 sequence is CASSLGWQETQYF. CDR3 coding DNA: TGCGCCAGCAGCTTGGGCTGGCAGGAGACCCAGTACTTC.

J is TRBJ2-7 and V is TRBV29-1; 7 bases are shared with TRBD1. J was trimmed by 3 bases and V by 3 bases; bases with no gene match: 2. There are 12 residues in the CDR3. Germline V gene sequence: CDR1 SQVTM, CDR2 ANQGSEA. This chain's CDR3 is CSVETGFYEQYF. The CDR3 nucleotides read TGCAGCGTTGAGACAGGGTTCTACGAGCAGTACTTC.

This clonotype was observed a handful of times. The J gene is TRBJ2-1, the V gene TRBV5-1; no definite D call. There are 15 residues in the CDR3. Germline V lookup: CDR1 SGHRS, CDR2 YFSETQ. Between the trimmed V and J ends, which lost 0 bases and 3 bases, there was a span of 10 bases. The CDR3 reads CASSLEDPFYNEQFF. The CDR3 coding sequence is TGCGCCAGCAGCTTGGAAGATCCCTTCTACAATGAGCAGTTCTTC.

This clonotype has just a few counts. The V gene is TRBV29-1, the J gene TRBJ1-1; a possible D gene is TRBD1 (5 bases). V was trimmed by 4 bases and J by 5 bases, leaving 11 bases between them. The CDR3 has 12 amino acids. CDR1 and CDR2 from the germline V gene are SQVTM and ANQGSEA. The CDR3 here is CSVGGRVTEAFF. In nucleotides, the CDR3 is TGCAGCGTTGGGGGCAGGGTTACTGAAGCTTTCTTT.

The CDR3 coding sequence is TGTGCCAGCAGCGCCTATGACAGGGACGATCAGCCCCAGCATTTT. Residues: CASSAYDRDDQPQHF. The rearrangement uses TRBV9 and TRBJ1-5; 7 bases match TRBD1. CDR1 is SGDLS and CDR2 is YYNGEE in the germline V gene. This CDR3 comprises 15 residues. The V gene end was trimmed by 3 bases and the J gene end by 5 bases; junction bases not matched to a gene: 8.

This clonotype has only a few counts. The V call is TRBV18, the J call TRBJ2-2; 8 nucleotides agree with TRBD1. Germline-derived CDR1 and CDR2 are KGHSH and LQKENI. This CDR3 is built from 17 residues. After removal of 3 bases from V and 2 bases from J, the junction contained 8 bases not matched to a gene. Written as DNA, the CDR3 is TGTGCCAGCTCACCGGTAGGGACAGGCGATAACACCGGGGAGCTGTTTTTT. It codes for CASSPVGTGDNTGELFF.

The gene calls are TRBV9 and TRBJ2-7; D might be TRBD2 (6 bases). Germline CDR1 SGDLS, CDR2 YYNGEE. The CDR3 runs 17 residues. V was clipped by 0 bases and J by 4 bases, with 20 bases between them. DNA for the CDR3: TGTGCCAGCAGCGTAGGTGGGGGGACGGCAGAAGTATACGAGCAGTACTTC. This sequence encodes CASSVGGGTAEVYEQYF.

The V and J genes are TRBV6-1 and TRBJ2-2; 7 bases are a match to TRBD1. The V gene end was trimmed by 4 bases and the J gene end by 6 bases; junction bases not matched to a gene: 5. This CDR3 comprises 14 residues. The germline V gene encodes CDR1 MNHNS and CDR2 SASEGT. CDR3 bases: TGTGCCAGCAGTGTCCGACAGGGCGCCGGGGAGCTGTTTTTT. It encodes CASSVRQGAGELFF.

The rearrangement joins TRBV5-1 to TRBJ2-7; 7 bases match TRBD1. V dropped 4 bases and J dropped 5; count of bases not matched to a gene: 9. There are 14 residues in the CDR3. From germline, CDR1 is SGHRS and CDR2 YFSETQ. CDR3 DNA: TGCGCCAGCAGCACGGACAGGCAGGGGAACGAGCAGTACTTC. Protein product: CASSTDRQGNEQYF. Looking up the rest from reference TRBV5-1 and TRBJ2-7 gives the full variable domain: KAGVTQTPRYLIKTRGQQVTLSCSPISGHRSVSWYQQTPGQGLQFLFEYFSETQRNKGNFPGRFSGRQFSNSRSEMNVSTLELGDSALYLCASSTDRQGNEQYFGPGTRLTVT.

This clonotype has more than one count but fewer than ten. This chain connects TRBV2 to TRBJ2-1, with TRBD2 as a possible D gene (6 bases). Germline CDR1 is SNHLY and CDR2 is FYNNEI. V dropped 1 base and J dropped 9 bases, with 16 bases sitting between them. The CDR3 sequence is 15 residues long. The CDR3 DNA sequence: TGTGCCAGCAGTGAAGTTGGTGGGAGGTACGGTGAGCAGTTCTTC. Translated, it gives CASSEVGGRYGEQFF.

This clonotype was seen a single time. Written as DNA, the CDR3 is TGCGCCAGCAGCCAAGGGGGCACCCAAACTGAAGCTTTCTTT. It codes for CASSQGGTQTEAFF. This chain uses TRBV4-1 with TRBJ1-1, with D perhaps matching TRBD1 (5 bases). This CDR3 comprises 14 residues. Germline V gives CDR1 MGHRA, CDR2 YSYEKL. V lost 1 base and J lost 5, with 11 bases in between.

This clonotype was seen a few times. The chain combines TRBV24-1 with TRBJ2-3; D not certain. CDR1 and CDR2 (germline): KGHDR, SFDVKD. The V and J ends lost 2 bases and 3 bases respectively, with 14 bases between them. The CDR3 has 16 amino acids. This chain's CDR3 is CATSDSQATRTDTQYF. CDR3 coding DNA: TGTGCCACCAGTGATTCGCAGGCCACGAGAACAGATACGCAGTATTTT.